Listed below are T cell receptor beta chains from one sample, sequenced in a study of T cells after yellow fever vaccination. TCRdb redid the calling of the 5' RACE reads with MiXCR, one entry per CDR3 protein. Of about 360,000 distinct CDR3 sequences listed, 6.2% are singletons. The sample in question was PBMCs, obtained 5 days after the yellow fever booster vaccination. The receptors here all came from a young man who received the YFV17D yellow fever vaccine. Both conserved end residues are trimmed from each CDR3. The D gene is left open where the match is weak. Clone size is given for some rows only: seen once, a few or many times, or a class if the clone is expanded.

v_call,clone_size,j_call,d_call,cdr3_aa
TRBV20-1,few,TRBJ2-7,TRBD2,SASGLADSYEQY
TRBV5-1,NA,TRBJ2-1,NA,ASRLGQGNYNEQF
TRBV5-1,many,TRBJ2-7,NA,ASSGGGTAYEQY
TRBV10-3,many,TRBJ2-1,NA,AISWGSYDEQF
TRBV28,few,TRBJ2-6,NA,ASSFPKWGGANVLT
TRBV7-8,few,TRBJ2-7,TRBD2,ASSRNRGTSGGGAYEQY
TRBV7-2,NA,TRBJ2-7,TRBD2,ASSLPGGTYEQY
TRBV4-2,NA,TRBJ2-1,TRBD2,ASSQEEAGARF
TRBV4-3,NA,TRBJ2-1,TRBD1,ASSHTGVGQF
TRBV10-2,NA,TRBJ1-2,TRBD1,ASRSVRGLIYGYT
TRBV11-1,few,TRBJ2-2,NA,ASSLLSGIRTGELF
TRBV11-2,NA,TRBJ1-4,NA,ASSPRTAFNEKLF
TRBV7-2,NA,TRBJ2-5,NA,ASSHGRGARTQY
TRBV10-3,many,TRBJ2-5,TRBD2,ATQASASGKETQY
TRBV10-1,many,TRBJ1-2,TRBD1,ASSRDRDYGYT
TRBV15,NA,TRBJ2-6,NA,ATSRDYRAAGANVLT
TRBV15,few,TRBJ2-5,NA,ATSKEMVQETQY
TRBV20-1,many,TRBJ2-5,TRBD2,SARSGKETQY
TRBV5-8,NA,TRBJ2-3,TRBD1,ASNSGNRGLPDTQY
TRBV12-3/TRBV12-4,few,TRBJ2-3,TRBD2,ASSETSGRITDTQY
TRBV7-3,few,TRBJ2-1,TRBD2,ASSTQGTSGTEQF
TRBV20-1,few,TRBJ1-1,NA,SAPGYGKGSTEAF
TRBV5-1,many,TRBJ2-7,TRBD2,ASSSRTSGSYEQY
TRBV27,few,TRBJ2-3,NA,ASSLISSGTYTDTQY
TRBV7-6,many,TRBJ2-3,NA,ASSLAPRSDTQY
TRBV18,few,TRBJ2-7,NA,ASSSRGTPAYEQY
TRBV5-1,few,TRBJ2-3,NA,ASSLDGRVIDTQY
TRBV7-9,few,TRBJ2-2,NA,ASLGTPTTMNTGELF
TRBV28,many,TRBJ2-1,NA,ASSSIDGLTGPSEQF
TRBV20-1,few,TRBJ2-3,TRBD2,SARAGTSGDTDTQY
TRBV5-6,many,TRBJ2-1,TRBD2,ASSLAPAGVNEQF
TRBV5-1,NA,TRBJ2-7,TRBD1,ASSREGQTYEQY
TRBV29-1,NA,TRBJ2-1,TRBD2,SVEGRLAGNEQF
TRBV5-1,few,TRBJ2-3,NA,ASSFGPTDTQY
TRBV20-1,many,TRBJ2-7,TRBD2,SAISGAAYEQY
TRBV5-1,NA,TRBJ2-7,TRBD1,ASSPGQGALIYEQY
TRBV7-2,many,TRBJ2-1,NA,ASSPVAGQQF